This TCR beta chain was observed in a study of T cell responses to AZD1222 COVID-19 vaccine. Whole-study context: Investigators merged groups given second doses at roughly 4 or roughly 12 weeks. The study's findings and limits: Nearly half of spike-specific TCRs reportedly go after variant regions that carry no mutations. Baseline seropositivity characterized only a handful of AZD1222 recipients. All repertoire sampling was performed exclusively after the peak T cell response.

TCRdb keeps only in-frame clones here, not all; method: immunoSEQ multiplex PCR. The sample lists approximately 56,000 clones; 70% to 90% were seen once. A word on this clone: What it binds is unknown.

The CDR3 is 14 amino acids. Per the germline V gene, CDR1 is MNHEY and CDR2 is SMNVEV (reference sequence). The V segment lost 6 bases and the J segment 2 bases; nucleotides outside the gene matches: 5. This chain joins TRBV27 and TRBJ2-7; 9 bases agree with TRBD1. The receptor was isolated from an adult in good health. The sequenced sample was peripheral blood, obtained on day 0 of AZD1222 vaccination. CDR3 sequence (DNA): TGTGCCAGCAGCCGGACAGGGGATACCTACGAGCAGTACTTC. Residues: CASSRTGDTYEQYF.